This T cell receptor beta chain is from a study of cytomegalovirus exposure and HLA in healthy donors. The PCR had 60 Vbeta and 13 Jbeta primers. Clones were read by immunoSEQ multiplex PCR, and TCRdb kept only the in-frame ones, dropping some. The sample lists about 150,000 clones; roughly 88% were seen once. The CDR3 consists of 12 residues. Deletions cut 4 bases from V and 4 bases from J, with 9 bases between. Germline CDR1 reads SGDLS; CDR2 reads YYNGEE. Sequencing used PBMCs. The V gene is TRBV9, the J gene TRBJ2-7; D is uncertain. The clonotype originates from a woman between 40 and 50 years old in good health and CMV-seronegative. For the CDR3, the DNA is TGTGCCAGCAGCCCCGACTCGTACGAGCAGTACTTC. It encodes CASSPDSYEQYF.